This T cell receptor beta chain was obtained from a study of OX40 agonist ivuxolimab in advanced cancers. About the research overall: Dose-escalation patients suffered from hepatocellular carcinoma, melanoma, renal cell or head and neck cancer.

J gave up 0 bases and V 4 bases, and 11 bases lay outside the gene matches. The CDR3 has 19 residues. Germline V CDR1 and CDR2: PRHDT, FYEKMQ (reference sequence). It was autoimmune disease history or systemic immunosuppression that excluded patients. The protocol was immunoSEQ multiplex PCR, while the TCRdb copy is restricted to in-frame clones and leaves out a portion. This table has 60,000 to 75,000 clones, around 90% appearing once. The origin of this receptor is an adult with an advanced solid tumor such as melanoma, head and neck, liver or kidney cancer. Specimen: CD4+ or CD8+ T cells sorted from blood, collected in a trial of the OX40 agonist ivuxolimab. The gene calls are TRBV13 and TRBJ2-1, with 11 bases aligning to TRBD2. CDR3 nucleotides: TGTGCCAGCAGCTCCGCCATTGGGACTAGCGGCCTCTCCTACAATGAGCAGTTCTTC. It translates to CASSSAIGTSGLSYNEQFF.